The next 22 T cell receptor beta chains were all read from a single sample in a study of shared clonotypes between healthy human individuals. Sequencing was performed with immunoSEQ multiplex PCR; in TCRdb, only in-frame clones are kept and a portion is missing. The sample yields 300,000 or so clones, around two thirds seen once. The sequenced sample was memory CD4+ T cells sorted from blood. The subset: CD45RA-negative fraction. These receptors all stem from a man aged 25 to 40 in good health.

The chain links TRBV28 to TRBJ1-2; a possible D gene is TRBD1 (6 bases). Germline V lookup: CDR1 MDHEN, CDR2 SYDVKM. The CDR3 runs 13 residues. The V and J ends lost 4 bases and 5 bases respectively, with 11 bases between them. The CDR3 spells CASSSQGPYGYTF. CDR3 coding DNA: TGTGCCAGCAGTTCGCAGGGGCCTTATGGCTACACCTTC.

This chain joins TRBV7-3 and TRBJ2-2, with D uncertain. Germline V gene lookup returns CDR1 SGHTA and CDR2 FQGTGA. V dropped 3 bases and J dropped 6 bases, with 8 bases sitting between them. This CDR3 spans 13 amino acids. CDR3 DNA sequence: TGTGCCAGCAGCTTTAGCTTCCCCGGGGAGCTGTTTTTT. It codes for CASSFSFPGELFF.

This clone was found a few times. The V gene is TRBV6-1, the J gene TRBJ2-5, with D possibly being TRBD2 (7 bases). The CDR3 is made up of 15 amino acids. From germline, CDR1 is MNHNS and CDR2 SASEGT. The germline V and J ends were trimmed by 9 bases and 4 bases, with 21 bases remaining between them. The CDR3 reads CASIPNRGAGETQYF. The CDR3 nucleotides are TGTGCCAGTATACCGAATCGGGGGGCCGGAGAGACCCAGTACTTC.

The gene calls are TRBV6-6 and TRBJ2-5; a possible D gene is TRBD2 (5 bases). V was clipped by 5 bases and J by 2 bases, with 18 bases between them. The CDR3 runs 16 residues. CDR1 MNHNY and CDR2 SVGAGI come from the germline V gene (reference sequence). The DNA of the CDR3 is TGTGCCAGCAGTGTCGGGGATCTCGGGCCACAAGAGACCCAGTACTTC. Encoded protein: CASSVGDLGPQETQYF.

The chain combines TRBV18 with TRBJ2-6; TRBD2 might be the D (7 bases). V was cut by 1 base and J by 2 bases, with 15 bases left in between. Germline-derived CDR1 and CDR2 are KGHSH and LQKENI. The CDR3 covers 18 residues. The CDR3 region has the DNA TGTGCCAGCTCACCACGGTTGGGCGGGGGCGCTGGGGCCAACGTCCTGACTTTC. This codes for CASSPRLGGGAGANVLTF. Drawing the rest from reference TRBV18 and TRBJ2-6, the complete variable domain is NAGVMQNPRHLVRRRGQEARLRCSPMKGHSHVYWYRQLPEEGLKFMVYLQKENIIDESGMPKERFSAEFPKEGPSILRIQQVVRGDSAAYFCASSPRLGGGAGANVLTFGAGSRLTVL.

The rearrangement links TRBV19 to TRBJ1-2; tentative D call: TRBD1 (6 bases). This CDR3 region has 14 residues. V was shortened by 2 bases and J by 4 bases, with 11 bases between the two germline ends. The germline CDR1 and CDR2 sequences are LNHDA and SQIVND (reference sequence). The CDR3 DNA reads TGTGCCAGTAGTATACGGGACACCGGCTATGGCTACACCTTC. This sequence encodes CASSIRDTGYGYTF.

The chain couples TRBV7-7 to TRBJ2-6, with unresolved D. V was pared by 5 bases and J by 5 bases, with 16 bases between. The CDR3 consists of 16 residues. CDR1 and CDR2 (germline): SSHAT, FNYEAQ (reference sequence). For the CDR3, the DNA is TGTGCCAGCAGCCCGCGCACACAAAGTCGGGCCAACGTCCTGACTTTC. This sequence encodes CASSPRTQSRANVLTF.

J is TRBJ1-1 and V is TRBV19; weak D call: TRBD1 (5 bases). Trimming shortened V by 3 bases and J by 3 bases, and 14 bases separated the two germline ends. This CDR3 has 15 amino acids. CDR1 and CDR2 from the germline V gene are LNHDA and SQIVND (reference sequence). The CDR3 region has the DNA TGTGCCAGTAGTATTAGGGCAGGGTTGGACACTGAAGCTTTCTTT. Protein: CASSIRAGLDTEAFF. Complete variable domain (other parts from reference TRBV19 and TRBJ1-1): DGGITQSPKYLFRKEGQNVTLSCEQNLNHDAMYWYRQDPGQGLRLIYYSQIVNDFQKGDIAEGYSVSREKKESFPLTVTSAQKNPTAFYLCASSIRAGLDTEAFFGQGTRLTVV.

This rearrangement joins TRBV5-1 to TRBJ2-5, with D possibly TRBD2 on 6 matching bases. The CDR3 contains 12 residues. Trimming cost V 4 bases and J 5 bases, with 9 bases left between them. From germline, CDR1 is SGHRS and CDR2 YFSETQ. Here the CDR3 reads CASSVAGETQYF. CDR3 sequence (DNA): TGCGCCAGCAGCGTGGCGGGGGAGACCCAGTACTTC.

The chain joins TRBV6-5 to TRBJ2-7; no clear D. Germline values: CDR1 MNHEY, CDR2 SVGAGI. The V end was cut by 0 bases, the J end by 2 bases, with 11 bases between. The CDR3 covers 15 residues. The CDR3, as DNA: TGTGCCAGCAGTTACTCGAGCCTAGGCGCCTACGAGCAGTACTTC. It translates to CASSYSSLGAYEQYF.

The chain carries TRBV7-9 and TRBJ2-1, with 7 bases fitting TRBD2. CDR3 length: 16 residues. The J segment lost 4 bases and the V segment lost 5 bases, leaving 11 bases of the junction unmatched. Germline loops: CDR1 SEHNR, CDR2 FQNEAQ (reference sequence). The chain's CDR3 is CASSPQRWGGYNEQFF. The CDR3, as DNA: TGTGCCAGCAGCCCCCAAAGGTGGGGAGGGTACAATGAGCAGTTCTTC.

The chain is built from TRBV5-1 and TRBJ1-4, with unresolved D. This CDR3 region has 15 residues. CDR1 SGHRS and CDR2 YFSETQ come from the germline V gene. Trimming took off 0 bases at V and 1 base at J, with 7 bases between the two ends. CDR3 sequence: CASSLDGITNEKLFF. CDR3 in DNA: TGCGCCAGCAGCTTGGACGGGATAACTAATGAAAAACTGTTTTTT.

This clone has ten or more counts. The CDR3 DNA follows: TGTGCCAGCAGCTTCGCCGGGGTAAACTACGAGCAGTACTTC. Protein product: CASSFAGVNYEQYF. This chain links TRBV7-9 with TRBJ2-7, with a possible D match to TRBD2 (5 bases). Looked up from germline, CDR1 is SEHNR and CDR2 is FQNEAQ (reference sequence). The V gene lost 3 bases and the J gene lost 3 bases, with 12 bases spanning the gap. The CDR3 is made up of 14 amino acids. Supplemented by reference TRBV7-9 and TRBJ2-7, the full variable domain reads DTGVSQNPRHKITKRGQNVTFRCDPISEHNRLYWYRQTLGQGPEFLTYFQNEAQLEKSRLLSDRFSAERPKGSFSTLEIQRTEQGDSAMYLCASSFAGVNYEQYFGPGTRLTVT.

The V gene is TRBV29-1, the J gene TRBJ2-7, with unresolved D. Trimming shortened V by 4 bases and J by 4 bases, and 8 bases separated the two germline ends. The CDR3 contains 11 residues. In germline, CDR1 is SQVTM, CDR2 ANQGSEA. In nucleotides, the CDR3 is TGCAGCGTTGCGGTAGGGTACGAGCAGTACTTC. Translating it yields CSVAVGYEQYF.

The chain couples TRBV11-2 to TRBJ2-5; 9 bases agree with TRBD2. Trimming at V came to 5 bases and at J to 7 bases, leaving 14 bases not matched to a gene. CDR3 size: 16 residues. Germline CDR1 and CDR2: SGHAT and FQNNGV. In nucleotides, the CDR3 is TGTGCCAGCAGCGCCGCTAGAGCGGGAGGCTCGGGGACCCAGTACTTC. Protein: CASSAARAGGSGTQYF.

The CDR3 DNA reads as TGTGCCAGCAGTCCTTCGACACGACCGGGGGAAAAACTGTTTTTT. Residues: CASSPSTRPGEKLFF. The chain is built from TRBV6-5 and TRBJ1-4; no reliable D call. V was trimmed by 5 bases and J by 8 bases, leaving 18 bases between them. Per germline, CDR1 MNHEY and CDR2 SVGAGI. The CDR3 runs to 15 residues.

The CDR3 DNA is TGTGCCAGCAGCTCCCCCCCCCTAGCGGGAGGGTACAATGAGCAGTTCTTC. Protein product: CASSSPPLAGGYNEQFF. The rearrangement uses TRBV11-3 and TRBJ2-1, with 12 bases fitting TRBD2. The CDR3 has 17 residues. V dropped 4 bases and J dropped 4; count of bases not matched to a gene: 8. Germline assignment: CDR1 SGHNT and CDR2 YENEEA. The variable domain in full, completed from reference TRBV11-3 and TRBJ2-1, reads EAGVVQSPRYKIIEKKQPVAFWCNPISGHNTLYWYLQNLGQGPELLIRYENEEAVDDSQLPKDRFSAERLKGVDSTLKIQPAELGDSAVYLCASSSPPLAGGYNEQFFGPGTRLTVL.

This clone has a handful of counts. The chain joins TRBV5-1 to TRBJ2-5; TRBD1 aligns across 8 bases. J gave up 5 bases and V 0 bases, and 6 bases lay outside the gene matches. Germline loops: CDR1 SGHRS, CDR2 YFSETQ. The CDR3 is 15 residues long. Here the CDR3 DNA reads TGCGCCAGCAGCTTGGGGACAGGGTCGGGGGAGACCCAGTACTTC. Protein: CASSLGTGSGETQYF.

This clone has at least ten counts. The chain employs TRBV5-5 and TRBJ2-5; D is ambiguous. The ends were cut back, 2 bases at V and 1 base at J, with 6 bases in the middle. The germline gives CDR1 SGHKS, CDR2 YYEKEE (reference sequence). The CDR3 length is 13 residues. CDR3 loop: CASSFIRQETQYF. As DNA, the CDR3 is TGTGCCAGCAGCTTTATCCGCCAAGAGACCCAGTACTTC.

The J gene is TRBJ2-5, the V gene TRBV18, with 7 bases matching TRBD1. This CDR3 region has 13 residues. Germline values: CDR1 KGHSH, CDR2 LQKENI. Trimming at V came to 4 bases and at J to 5 bases, leaving 4 bases not matched to a gene. The CDR3 is CASSQGADETQYF. As DNA, the CDR3 is TGTGCCAGCTCACAGGGGGCAGACGAGACCCAGTACTTC.

This clone was observed a single time. The J gene is TRBJ1-4, the V gene TRBV28, with 9 positions matching TRBD1. There are 16 residues in the CDR3. V shed 6 bases and J 8 bases; nucleotides not matched to a gene: 13. Per the germline V gene, CDR1 is MDHEN and CDR2 is SYDVKM. The DNA of the CDR3 is TGTGCCAGCAGCTCGGACAGGGGAACCATGACGGAAAAACTGTTTTTT. This encodes CASSSDRGTMTEKLFF. The full variable domain, completed using reference TRBV28 and TRBJ1-4, is DVKVTQSSRYLVKRTGEKVFLECVQDMDHENMFWYRQDPGLGLRLIYFSYDVKMKEKGDIPEGYSVSREKKERFSLILESASTNQTSMYLCASSSDRGTMTEKLFFGSGTQLSVL.

The chain is built from TRBV7-2 and TRBJ2-2; perhaps D is TRBD1 or TRBD2 (5 bases each). The V gene lost 5 bases and the J gene lost 6 bases, with 16 bases spanning the gap. The CDR3 totals 15 residues. Looked up from germline, CDR1 is SGHTA and CDR2 is FQGNSA. The CDR3 DNA reads TGTGCCAGCAGCCTGGGGACCCCGGGATCCGGGGAGCTGTTTTTT. Translated, it gives CASSLGTPGSGELFF. The full variable domain, its missing parts supplied by reference TRBV7-2 and TRBJ2-2, is GAGVSQSPSNKVTEKGKDVELRCDPISGHTALYWYRQSLGQGLEFLIYFQGNSAPDKSGLPSDRFSAERTGGSVSTLTIQRTQQEDSAVYLCASSLGTPGSGELFFGEGSRLTVL.